One sample yielded the 12 T cell receptor beta chains listed below, sequenced in a study of tumor-infiltrating lymphocytes in primary liver carcinoma. Co-extraction of RNA and DNA was performed on about 20-32 mg of unsorted bulk tissue. Priming with a constant-region primer yielded TCR beta cDNA from 450 to 550 ng total RNA. ARM-PCR, slightly modified, supplied the TCR beta libraries through three nested multiplex PCR rounds. Researchers ran the first two PCR rounds for 9 to 10 cycles each with TRBV1-TRBV30 forward primers and a C-beta reverse primer. TCRdb recomputed calls from the multiplex PCR reads with MiXCR, one row per CDR3 protein. The sample yields 80,000 or so distinct CDR3 sequences, over 70% seen once. Input material: liver tumor tissue from sampling region 4. The subset: tumor region T4, right-lateral pole. The origin of the receptors is a woman between 55 and 75 years old with primary liver carcinoma and hepatitis B virus infection.

This chain links TRBV2 with TRBJ2-1; D is uncertain. Germline CDR1 is SNHLY and CDR2 is FYNNEI. Between the trimmed V and J ends, which lost 6 bases and 8 bases, there was a span of 8 bases. The CDR3 has 11 residues. The CDR3 reads CASSPEHEQFF. CDR3 in DNA: TGTGCCAGCAGCCCCGAGCATGAGCAGTTCTTC. The variable domain in full, completed from reference TRBV2 and TRBJ2-1, reads EPEVTQTPSHQVTQMGQEVILRCVPISNHLYFYWYRQILGQKVEFLVSFYNNEISEKSEIFDDQFSVERPDGSNFTLKIRSTKLEDSAMYFCASSPEHEQFFGPGTRLTVL.

As regards this clonotype: A junction boundary mismatches the germline segment, possibly from a read error. This chain joins TRBV5-4 and TRBJ2-5, with a possible D match to TRBD2 (6 bases). This CDR3 spans 15 amino acids. CDR1 and CDR2 from the germline V gene are SGHNT and YYREEE (reference sequence). CDR3 nucleotides: TGTGCCAGCGGCTTGGGGGGAACCGTTCAAGAGACCCAGTACTTC. Translation: CASGLGGTVQETQYF.

On this clonotype: One end of the junction does not line up with germline, which may come from a read error. The rearrangement uses TRBV28 and TRBJ2-1; D possibly corresponds to TRBD2 (5 bases). CDR1 and CDR2 (germline): MDHEN, SYDVKM. The CDR3 is 12 residues long. The CDR3 is CANSLRGAAAFF. As DNA, the CDR3 is TGTGCCAACAGTTTACGGGGTGCAGCTGCTTTCTTC.

The count of this clonotype is one. One base away lies a much larger clone, so this may be a sequencing read error. The chain is built from TRBV30 and TRBJ1-1; D may be TRBD1 (6 bases). This CDR3 contains 13 residues. V shed 2 bases and J shed 4 bases, with 11 bases lying between them. Germline values: CDR1 GTSNPN, CDR2 SVGIG (reference sequence). This chain's CDR3 is CAWSIGGTTEAFF. CDR3 DNA sequence: TGTGCCTGGAGTATAGGGGGGACCACTGAAGCTTTCTTT.

With respect to this clonotype: One end of the junction does not line up with germline, which may come from a read error. V is TRBV4-2 and J is TRBJ2-3; D is ambiguous. The better agreement between TRBJ1-5 and the DNA end casts doubt on the J call. Germline V lookup: CDR1 LGHNA, CDR2 YNFKEQ. The CDR3 is 17 residues long. CDR3 protein: CTSSQDRGSGGTDTQHF. In DNA form, the CDR3 reads TGTACCAGCAGCCAAGATAGAGGGAGCGGAGGCACAGATACGCAGCATTTT.

With respect to this clonotype: A much larger clone is a single base away; this may be a read error. The V gene is TRBV28, the J gene TRBJ1-2; TRBD1 matches at 8 bases. The CDR3 is 16 residues long. Germline V gene data show CDR1 as MDHEN and CDR2 as SYDVKM. The CDR3 is CASSSQGQGLNYVYTF. CDR3 DNA: TGTGCCAGCAGTTCACAAGGACAGGGCCTTAACTATGTCTACACCTTC.

This clonotype was detected a few times. The final CDR3 position lacks the conserved phenylalanine or tryptophan, pointing to a likely read error. The chain joins TRBV6-1 to TRBJ2-7; 7 bases fit TRBD1. Germline V CDR1 and CDR2: MNHNS, SASEGT. The CDR3 loop spans 13 amino acids. The V and J ends lost 9 bases and 0 bases, in that order; junction bases with no gene match: 5. The chain's CDR3 is CASDREISYEQYL. In nucleotides, the CDR3 is TGTGCCAGTGACAGGGAGATCTCCTACGAGCAGTACCTC.

This clonotype was counted a few times. The CDR3 ends on some other residue instead of the conserved phenylalanine or tryptophan, so this is likely a read error. V usage is TRBV11-3 and J usage is TRBJ2-1; D not resolved. The CDR3 is made up of 16 amino acids. The germline gives CDR1 SGHNT, CDR2 YENEEA. The CDR3 bases are TGTGCCAGCAGTTTAGGTCGGGCTCTGGTATACAATGAGCAGTTCTTA. This gives the protein CASSLGRALVYNEQFL.

Concerning this clonotype: An end of the junction differs from the germline gene, which may be a read error. The rearrangement joins TRBV12-3 or TRBV12-4 to TRBJ1-2, with D possibly matching TRBD1 (6 bases). CDR3 length: 14 amino acids. CDR3 sequence (DNA): TGTGCCAGCAGCTTAGGGCCGGGGGCTGATGGCTACACCTTC. Amino acid sequence: CASSLGPGADGYTF.

The chain combines TRBV11-2 with TRBJ1-1; D call uncertain. Germline CDR1 is SGHAT and CDR2 is FQNNGV. The CDR3 is 12 residues long. V was clipped by 6 bases and J by 6 bases, with 11 bases between them. The CDR3 DNA reads TGTGCCAGCAGTTCTAAGCGGGCTGAAGCTTTCTTT. It specifies CASSSKRAEAFF.

With regard to this clonotype: A junction end diverges from the germline sequence, so it may reflect a read error. The CDR3 sequence: CSISIAGELFF. The CDR3 DNA is TGCAGCATCTCCATAGCTGGGGAGCTCTTTTTT. J is TRBJ2-2 and V is TRBV29-1, with D possibly TRBD2 on 5 matching bases. CDR3 length: 11 residues. Germline assignment: CDR1 SQVTM and CDR2 ANQGSEA.

This clonotype has at least ten counts. Written as DNA, the CDR3 is TGTGCCAGCAGTTTACCCTCCAGGGGGGACGAGCAGTACTTC. Translating it yields CASSLPSRGDEQYF. The V call is TRBV28, the J call TRBJ2-7, with a possible D match to TRBD1 (7 bases). The V gene lost 2 bases and the J gene lost 5 bases, with 13 bases spanning the gap. Germline V gene lookup returns CDR1 MDHEN and CDR2 SYDVKM. This CDR3 contains 14 residues.